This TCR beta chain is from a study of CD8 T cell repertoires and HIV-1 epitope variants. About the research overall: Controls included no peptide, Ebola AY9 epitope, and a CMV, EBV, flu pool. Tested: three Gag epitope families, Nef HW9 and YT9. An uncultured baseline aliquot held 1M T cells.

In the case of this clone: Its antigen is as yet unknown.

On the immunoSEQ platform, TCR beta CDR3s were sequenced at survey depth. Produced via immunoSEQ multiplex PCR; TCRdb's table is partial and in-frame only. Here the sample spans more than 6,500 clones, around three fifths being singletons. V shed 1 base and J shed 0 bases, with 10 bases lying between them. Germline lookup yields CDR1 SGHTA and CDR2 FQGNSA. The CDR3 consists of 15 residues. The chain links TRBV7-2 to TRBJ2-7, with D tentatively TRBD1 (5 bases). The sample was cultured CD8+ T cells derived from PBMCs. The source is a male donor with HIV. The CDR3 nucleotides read TGTGCCAGCAGCTTAGGGACATTGAGCTCCTACGAGCAGTACTTC. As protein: CASSLGTLSSYEQYF.